The clone carrying this T cell receptor beta chain was counted many times. Its antigen is not known. Patients were excluded for uncontrolled infection, other autoimmune disease, pregnancy or lactation. The CDR3 regions of TCR beta were amplified from RNA transcripts. HTBI primers were employed in a first-round RT-PCR of the TCR CDR3. TCRdb fed the multiplex PCR reads into MiXCR, producing one record per CDR3 protein. In the table there are hundreds of thousands of distinct CDR3 sequences, over 15% of which are singletons. This record belongs to a study of T cells in Graves' hyperthyroidism and ophthalmopathy. V dropped 0 bases and J dropped 0 bases, with 15 bases sitting between them. This CDR3 has 17 amino acids. The germline gives CDR1 DFQATT, CDR2 SNEGSKA (reference sequence). Study-wide points: Blood also showed most of the thyroid clonotypes that were expanded above 0.001. Ophthalmopathy and stable hyperthyroidism were separated by a 13 V-J model.

The receptor was derived from a woman younger than 35 with Graves' ophthalmopathy. Sequenced: blood. This chain links TRBV20-1 with TRBJ1-3; weak D call: TRBD1 (5 bases). The CDR3 DNA follows: TGCAGTGCTAGAGATGGATCGGGGACTCTCTCTGGAAACACCATATATTTT. Translated: CSARDGSGTLSGNTIYF.